The 5 T cell receptor beta chains given below trace back to one sample, sequenced in a study of post-analysis software for immune sequencing data. Study results and caveats: In patients, TRBV5-6, TRBV5-1 and TRBV20-1 belonged to roughly five TRBV segments found more frequently than in controls.

For these receptors, no antigen is known. Unique molecular identifiers were present in the TCR beta cDNA libraries. TCRdb independently ran MiXCR on the PCR reads; one entry per CDR3 protein. The sample comprises roughly 600,000 distinct CDR3 sequences, about 40% of which are singletons, and 1.5% to 2% rests with the top ten. Specimen: blood. The receptor source for this set is a girl aged 10 to 17 with multiple sclerosis.

The chain recombines TRBV6-5 with TRBJ2-1; D gene uncertain. Near its end, the DNA agrees better with TRBJ2-7, so the J call may be wrong. Germline CDR1 MNHEY, CDR2 SVGAGI. The length of the CDR3 is 12 residues. The CDR3 DNA is TGTGCCAGCAGTTACGGTTGGGGCGAGCAGTACTTC. Amino acids: CASSYGWGEQYF.

This clonotype was observed a few times. This chain links TRBV5-1 with TRBJ2-7; D gene ambiguous. This CDR3 region has 14 residues. V dropped 0 bases and J dropped 4 bases, with 11 bases sitting between them. The germline V gene encodes CDR1 SGHRS and CDR2 YFSETQ. The CDR3 loop reads CASSLEGTLYEQYF. Here the CDR3 DNA reads TGCGCCAGCAGCTTGGAGGGTACCCTTTACGAGCAGTACTTC.

This clonotype was seen a handful of times. The chain recombines TRBV7-2 with TRBJ2-5; 7 bases map to TRBD1. CDR3 length: 15 residues. Germline CDR1 SGHTA, CDR2 FQGNSA. The V segment lost 1 base and the J segment 1 base; nucleotides outside the gene matches: 3. The CDR3 loop is CASSLDRDSQETQYF. The CDR3 DNA sequence: TGTGCCAGCAGCTTAGACCGGGACAGCCAAGAGACCCAGTACTTC.

The chain uses TRBV3-1 and TRBJ2-1, with 14 positions matching TRBD2. The CDR3 has 15 residues. V gave up 6 bases and J gave up 9 bases; unmatched junction bases: 7. Germline V gives CDR1 LGHDT, CDR2 YNNKEL (reference sequence). Written as DNA, the CDR3 is TGTGCCAGCAGACTCGGACTAGCGGGAGGCCTTGAGCAGTTCTTC. Translated: CASRLGLAGGLEQFF.

Of note for this clonotype: One end of the junction does not line up with germline, which may come from a read error. The V call is TRBV7-7, the J call TRBJ2-7; 11 bases fit TRBD2. This CDR3 is built from 15 residues. The germline V gene has CDR1 SSHAT and CDR2 FNYEAQ (reference sequence). CDR3 protein: CASSLKASGRYEQYF. In DNA form, the CDR3 reads TGTGCTAGCAGCTTAAAGGCTAGCGGGAGGTACGAGCAGTACTTC.